Listed here are 6 T cell receptor beta chains from one sample, sequenced in a study of neoadjuvant anti-PD-1 for oral cavity cancer. Repertoires were generated with immunoSEQ multiplex PCR, while TCRdb's copy carries only in-frame clones and drops some. This sample has roughly 14,000 clones, with around 57% found just once. This material consisted of PBMCs, taken before nivolumab (anti-PD-1) treatment. These receptors all come from a person aged 35 to 85 with oral cavity squamous cell carcinoma.

V gene TRBV5-6 combines with J gene TRBJ2-6, with a possible D match to TRBD2 (5 bases). CDR3 length: 17 residues. CDR1 is SGHDT and CDR2 is YYEEEE in the germline V gene. The ends were cut back, 0 bases at V and 0 bases at J, with 10 bases in the middle. CDR3 bases: TGTGCCAGCAGCTTGGCCGGCAGCGGCTCTGGGGCCAACGTCCTGACTTTC. Protein: CASSLAGSGSGANVLTF.

The chain is built from TRBV6-1 and TRBJ2-3; 10 bases are shared with TRBD2. This CDR3 is 15 amino acids long. The germline V gene has CDR1 MNHNS and CDR2 SASEGT. V dropped 6 bases and J dropped 2; count of bases not matched to a gene: 5. CDR3: CASSFSGGPTDTQYF. The CDR3 DNA reads as TGTGCCAGCAGCTTTAGCGGGGGGCCCACAGATACGCAGTATTTT.

The V and J genes are TRBV2 and TRBJ1-1; a weak D match, TRBD1 (5 bases). The CDR3 extends over 14 amino acids. Germline V gives CDR1 SNHLY, CDR2 FYNNEI. The germline V and J ends were trimmed by 2 bases and 5 bases, with 12 bases remaining between them. The CDR3 here is CASSESGEGTEAFF. The CDR3 nucleotides read TGTGCCAGCAGTGAATCGGGGGAGGGGACTGAAGCTTTCTTT.

The chain joins TRBV5-1 to TRBJ2-7, with 7 bases identical to TRBD1. V dropped 0 bases and J dropped 3; count of bases not matched to a gene: 6. The germline gives CDR1 SGHRS, CDR2 YFSETQ. The CDR3 is 15 amino acids. This CDR3 is CASSLVGTDLYEQYF. The CDR3 DNA reads as TGCGCCAGCAGCTTGGTTGGGACAGACCTCTACGAGCAGTACTTC.

The gene calls are TRBV20-1 and TRBJ1-2; unclear D gene. Germline V lookup: CDR1 DFQATT, CDR2 SNEGSKA (reference sequence). The CDR3 extends over 11 amino acids. V lost 3 bases and J lost 7, with 9 bases in between. The CDR3 protein is CSARGDFGYTF. The DNA for the CDR3 is TGCAGTGCTAGGGGTGACTTTGGCTACACCTTC.

The J gene is TRBJ1-5, the V gene TRBV11-2, with D possibly being TRBD1 (5 bases). V was trimmed by 1 base and J by 5 bases, leaving 9 bases between them. The CDR3 runs 14 residues. Germline assignment: CDR1 SGHAT and CDR2 FQNNGV. CDR3 sequence: CASSLGARDQPQHF. The CDR3 region has the DNA TGTGCCAGCAGCTTAGGGGCCAGGGATCAGCCCCAGCATTTT.